This TCR beta chain was retrieved from a study of cytomegalovirus exposure and HLA in healthy donors (TCRdb year 2017). Regarding the study in general: An earlier analysis of some 600 of the donors reported 276 Gb of sequence data and 117 million unique TCR beta sequences obtained from about 180 million T cells. The study was designed to test whether signatures of past pathogen exposure could be identified by cataloging public T cell receptors. A later analysis re-analyzed previously published TCR beta repertoires from hundreds of donors and added high-resolution HLA genotyping to study TCR occurrence patterns. Of the 350 to 450 genotyped donors, approximately 83% fell in the genetic ancestry cluster associated with self-reported Caucasian donors. Every discovery cohort repertoire had been produced on one sequencing platform. HLA typing covered class I and class II loci at four-digit resolution. The study used immunosequencing to profile the T cell repertoires of some 600 subjects and linked those repertoires to cytomegalovirus serostatus. An earlier analysis of approximately 580 of the donors used high-throughput TCR beta sequencing to judge whether each TCR beta V gene segment behaved as functional or pseudogenic. Approximately 310 gigabases of sequencing data and approximately 84 million unique TCR sequences were included in an early release covering about 700 HLA-typed donors. Across roughly 420 genotyped donors of the cohort, an average of approximately 220,000 unique TCR beta nucleotide sequences per donor were sequenced, and around 20% of those sequences were non-productive. Besides the first cohort of 666 subjects, a separate validation cohort made up of around 120 different subjects was used. Typing coverage varied by locus: roughly 629-640 donors for A, B, C, DRB1 and DQB1; roughly 500 for DQA1; about 600 for DPA1; fewer than 480 for DPB1. Genome-wide SNP genotypes for about three fifths of the roughly 670 donors were used in a later genetic analysis, which treated that subset as a discovery cohort. The later analysis used no new phenotypic data to find candidate immune exposures, relying instead on TCR beta sequences and their occurrence across donors. Because of strong linkage in the cohort, five DR-DQ haplotypes were treated as single units for association and clustering. Alongside the repertoire data, information on donor age, sex, ethnicity and CMV serostatus was compiled. To predict cytomegalovirus infection status, the study combined high-throughput TCR immunosequencing, statistical association of individual TCRs with disease status, and machine learning. General conclusions and limits of the study: When HLA alleles, especially DR and DQ, strongly co-occurred, TCR associations were difficult to assign to individual alleles. Sequencing depth was assumed to be roughly uniform across donors in the presence/absence analyses, though that assumption may not hold. In an earlier analysis of 587 of the donors, most TCR beta V segments appeared in productive rearrangements about 87% or about 30% of the time, broadly matching IMGT annotations. Some IMGT-functional V segments, including TRBV6-2 and TRBV6-3, could not be told apart with the 87-base-pair reads, so those segments were excluded. A total of some 180 TCR beta chains were listed by the study as associated with cytomegalovirus. In vitro tests confirmed that a few of the cytomegalovirus-associated TCR beta chains recognize cytomegalovirus antigens. Because HLA typing was missing for some donors at each locus, association tests included only the typed subset. According to the authors, the approach could potentially be generalized to other disease states and immunological phenotypes. V-gene and J-gene trimming of TCR beta chains was associated with a missense DCLRE1C variant in a later genetic analysis, and the association was replicated in an independent cohort. A further reported finding was that TCR beta sequences accurately predicted the HLA-A and HLA-B alleles for most subjects in the first cohort. CMV serostatus was the only immune exposure information available for the cohort. In a later analysis, several top co-occurrence clusters were reported to appear linked to parvovirus B19, influenza, CMV and Epstein-Barr virus. In a later analysis, most CMV-associated TCR beta chains were found to appear HLA-restricted, with HLA associations seemingly driven largely by CMV exposure. The sequencing pipeline was judged likely to have produced a cluster of highly shared sequence variants as a technical artifact. Across donors, most TCR sequences were observed very rarely, whereas some public TCRs were present in many individuals. At a false discovery rate of 0.05, a later analysis linked 16,000 or so TCR beta sequences to specific HLA alleles. In a later analysis, the rate of TCR association differed among HLA loci, with DRB1 alleles having the most associated TCRs and HLA-C alleles having the fewest. Because counts were too low, 15 or so rarely observed V segments, including chromosome 9 orphons, were excluded from the earlier analysis of under 650 of the donors. Linkage disequilibrium might explain the correlated functional status among segregating V segments, but an unknown experimental factor could not be ruled out. The classifier was reported to diagnose cytomegalovirus status with high specificity and sensitivity in both the original and validation cohorts. A later analysis found that HLA-associated TCR beta chains were more clonally expanded and had lower generation probabilities than equally common non-associated chains. Only TCR beta chains were sequenced in this cohort, and the absence of alpha or paired-chain data limited detectable features. A later genetic analysis reported fewer N-insertions in productive TCRs among donors in an Asian-associated ancestry cluster than the roughly 650-donor mean.

Notes on this clone: It has no known antigen specificity. The sample holds no much larger clone one base away, and base qualities are not on file.

In total, more than 500 healthy bone marrow donors made up the cohort. Cohort members were all nominally healthy when sampled, although unrecorded immune exposures were likely present. The donor tested CMV seronegative, placing the donor among the 352 seronegative members of the cohort. Each donor provided a peripheral blood sample, and peripheral blood mononuclear cells were used for TCR beta sequencing. Genomic DNA extraction from the blood cell samples was performed with the Qiagen DNeasy Blood Extraction Kit. The library was generated by the immunoSEQ multiplex PCR assay. A mixture of 60 forward primers for TCR Vbeta segments and 13 reverse primers for TCR Jbeta segments was used in the multiplex PCR. A multiplex PCR assay on genomic DNA amplified the CDR3 region of rearranged TCR beta genes. The amplified TCR beta libraries were sequenced on the Illumina HiSeq System as 87-base-pair reads. The study's processing was this. Across the 700 or so repertoires, a later analysis counted 75 million to 90 million unique TCR beta chains, 8.5 million to 12 million of which were shared by at least two donors. Raw reads were error-corrected and collapsed into unique sequences with a nearest-neighbor algorithm that merged closely related sequences to remove PCR and sequencing errors. Alignment of CDR3 sequences to IMGT reference sequences was used to assign V, D and J gene segments. For a sequence to be retained, a match of at least six nucleotides to both a V gene segment and a J gene segment was required. Rearrangements were called productive when the CDR3 lacked stop codons and stayed in frame with V and J; all others were non-productive. CDR3 was defined by IMGT convention, running from the second conserved V-encoded cysteine to the conserved J-encoded phenylalanine. The earlier analysis of fewer than 700 of the donors excluded sequences that lacked an unambiguous match to a single V gene segment. An earlier analysis of fewer than 750 of the donors classified V segments as functional when productive rearrangements were above 56.7% and as segregating when the standard deviation between donors was above 5%. To diagnose cytomegalovirus status from the catalog of TCR beta chain sequences, a statistical classification framework was built. A later analysis assigned V and J genes by comparing TCR nucleotide sequences with IMGT/GENE-DB human TR gene sequences. In a later analysis, CDR3 sequences and most-parsimonious VDJ recombination scenarios were assigned using the TCRdist pipeline. A later analysis defined each TCR beta chain by its CDR3 amino acid sequence plus V-gene family, and excluded reads lacking a unique V-gene family. To address suspected cross-contamination and a sequencing artifact, a later analysis removed 592 highly shared, low-generation-probability nucleotide sequences. In a later analysis, a clonal expansion index for each public chain was calculated from normalized within-repertoire ranks of inferred template counts. A later analysis computed generation probabilities with a VDJ recombination model fitted to out-of-frame rearrangements, and checked the results against IGoR. A later analysis scored TCR-TCR, TCR-HLA and TCR-CMV co-occurrence with hypergeometric tests, applying a repertoire-size bias correction to TCR pairs. A later analysis estimated false discovery rates by permuting HLA or CMV assignments 20 times. In a later analysis, co-occurring TCRs were grouped using DBSCAN, and TCRdist sequence similarity was added for clustering within HLA-allele-positive subsets. Repertoires with fewer than 30,000 or more than 120,000 public chains were left out of co-occurrence clustering, as were five repertoires with anomalous nucleotide sharing. TCRdb limited this immuneACCESS table to in-frame rearrangements with V and J called. A share of clones is missing; checked studies link under half to unresolved V genes, and the rest is unexplained. Clone size and V and J calls were adopted from that table, with D and trimming inferred from the DNA. The sample records around 96,000 clones, 55% to 75% of which are singletons. Together, the top ten hold 3.2% of the sample.

From the cysteine up to the phenylalanine, the CDR3 has a length of 13 residues. Just the 39-base CDR3 DNA is kept, in frame starting at base 1. CDR1 and CDR2, per the germline V gene (reference sequence), are LNHNV and YYDKDF. V and J lose 1 base and 2 bases, and a span of 6 bases separates them. The rearrangement joined TRBV15 to TRBJ2-7, with TRBD2 tentatively as D gene (6 bases match). What was sequenced was PBMCs. This sequence originates from a man in his 60s in good health and CMV-seronegative. The DNA sequence is given as TGTGCCACCAGCAGAGGCGGGACCTACGAGCAGTACTTC. The resulting protein is CATSRGGTYEQYF.